This T cell receptor beta chain was obtained from a study of regulatory T cells in long-lasting Graves disease. This clonotype is a singleton in its sample. Possible read error: a much larger clone is one base away. The CDR3 ends on some other residue instead of the conserved phenylalanine or tryptophan, so this is likely a read error. To make TCR beta libraries, researchers used iRepertoire HTBI primers and Arm-PCR of CDR3 regions. TCRdb independently ran MiXCR on the multiplex PCR reads; one entry per CDR3 protein. The sample consists of around 250,000 distinct CDR3 sequences, 15% to 20% of them appearing once. Time point of the sample: newly diagnosed GD, antithyroid drugs for less than 3 months. The TCR library was made from RNA extracted from PBMCs. The CDR3 is made up of 16 amino acids. Germline assignment: CDR1 KGHSH and CDR2 LQKENI. Trimming took 3 bases from V and 5 from J, leaving 20 bases between them.

These data are also associated with another study on T cells in Graves' hyperthyroidism and ophthalmopathy.

V usage is TRBV18 and J usage is TRBJ2-7; tentatively, D is TRBD1 or TRBD2 (5 bases each). The TCR originated in a woman in her 30s with Graves disease. The sample consisted of peripheral blood mononuclear cells (PBMCs), taken at new diagnosis, from a patient treated with antithyroid drugs. CDR3 DNA: TGTGCCAGCTCACCCCCTCAGGTTGGGGGAGTGAACGAGCAGTACTTA. Encoded protein: CASSPPQVGGVNEQYL.